This section outlines one T cell receptor (beta chain) sequence together with its context. The target antigen is unknown. The CDR3 spans 13 residues. The V gene lost 4 bases and the J gene lost 1 base, with 7 bases spanning the gap. Germline CDR1 reads DFQATT; CDR2 reads SNEGSKA (reference sequence). Individually, cDNA molecules had unique molecular identifiers attached to them. TCRdb re-derived calls from the 5' RACE reads in MiXCR, one entry per CDR3 protein. The sample records 60,000 or so distinct CDR3 sequences, 14% to 15% being singletons. This entry is derived from a study of early T cells in non-severe SARS-CoV-2 infection. Looking at the study overall: Sequencing of bulk RNA from unsorted whole blood was done, without chain pairing. Whole-study results and caveats: Anti-spike CD8 specificities were favored by VDJdb matching, whose results missed private and CD4 specificities.

This TCR derives from an adult who was a healthcare worker with PCR-confirmed SARS-CoV-2 infection or an uninfected control (not recorded which). The V and J genes are TRBV20-1 and TRBJ2-2; D is perhaps TRBD2 (5 bases). Sequenced here: whole blood, sampled at baseline. The CDR3 here is CSAISENTGELFF. CDR3 coding DNA: TGCAGTGCTATTAGCGAGAACACCGGGGAGCTGTTTTTT.